The clone carrying this TCR beta chain was recorded a few times. Its antigen is undetermined. CDR1 SGHKS and CDR2 YYEKEE come from the germline V gene (reference sequence). V shed 2 bases and J 4 bases; nucleotides not matched to a gene: 5. There are 16 residues in the CDR3. This specimen comes from a study of cytomegalovirus exposure and HLA in healthy donors. It was with 60 Vbeta and 13 Jbeta primers that the PCR ran. Sequencing was performed with immunoSEQ multiplex PCR; in TCRdb, only in-frame clones are kept and a portion is missing. This table holds 70,000 to 85,000 clones, 70% to 85% found once. Study-wide findings and caveats: In a later analysis, TCR beta V- and J-gene trimming showed a link to a missense DCLRE1C variant. When a later analysis was performed, an Asian-associated ancestry cluster reportedly had fewer N-insertions than the approximately 700-donor mean.

What was sequenced was PBMCs. This clonotype was sampled from a man between 35 and 55 years old in good health and CMV-seropositive. This rearrangement joins TRBV5-5 to TRBJ2-5, with TRBD2 matching 13 bases. DNA of the CDR3: TGTGCCAGCAGCTTAATACTAGCGGGGGGGCGAGAGACCCAGTACTTC. Its translation: CASSLILAGGRETQYF.